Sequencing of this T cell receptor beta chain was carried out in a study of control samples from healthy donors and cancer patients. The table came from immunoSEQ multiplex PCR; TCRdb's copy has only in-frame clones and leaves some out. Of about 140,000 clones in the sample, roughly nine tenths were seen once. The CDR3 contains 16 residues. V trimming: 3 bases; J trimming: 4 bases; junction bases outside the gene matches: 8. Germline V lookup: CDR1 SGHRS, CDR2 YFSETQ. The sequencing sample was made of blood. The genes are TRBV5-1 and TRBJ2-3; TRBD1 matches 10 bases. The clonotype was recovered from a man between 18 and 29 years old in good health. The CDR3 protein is CASSSWDRGSADTQYF. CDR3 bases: TGCGCCAGCAGCTCCTGGGACAGGGGTTCCGCAGATACGCAGTATTTT.